The present entry profiles one T cell receptor (beta chain) with its context. Its antigen remains undetermined. Qualities for individual bases were not recorded, and no much larger clone is one base off. This record comes from a study of human T cells and chemical hapten exposure (dated by TCRdb to the early 2020s). Regarding the study in general: For sensitization, 2% DPC in acetone was applied to a 2 cm by 2 cm area of upper inner arm skin. Alopecia areata with under or over 50% scalp involvement, alopecia totalis and alopecia universalis were represented in the patient cohort, which was mostly female. Patients additionally received weekly therapeutic DPC doses to the scalp throughout the roughly 25-week study period. Blood for TCR sequencing was provided by twenty-nine alopecia patients at one to four time points (pre-sensitization, 2, 6 and 24 weeks). The study tracked peripheral blood TCR repertoire changes in vivo during primary and secondary sensitization to the hapten diphenylcyclopropenone (DPC) in alopecia patients. Libraries were pooled for sequencing, and variation in per-sample TCR yields was attributed mainly to small differences in library volumes within the pool. Patch testing on the upper back used Finn chambers containing 0.01% DPC, with scoring done after 6 days according to International Contact Dermatitis Research Group standards. Blood samples were taken from patients before sensitization (week 0) and at 2, 6 and about 24 weeks after DPC sensitization. General conclusions and limits of the study: Alopecia, a presumed autoimmune disease, was present in all patients, so the immune response of the patients might differ from that of healthy individuals. Expanded TCRs formed significantly more large CDR3 similarity clusters than pre-sensitization or healthy control sets, consistent with antigen-driven responses. The number of TCRs above 1 in 1000 frequency did not change with DPC sensitization; there was no evidence of global repertoire structure alterations. After repeated subsampling, changes were observed in the strength of the expansion versus patch-test correlation and in the threshold at which the correlation became significant. Patch test score was positively correlated with the number of PT1 expanded TCRs, with significance at thresholds 8, 16 and 32 but not at 4.

The library was made by RACE. These reads were obtained on a NextSeq 500. Library preparation attached unique molecular identifiers to individual cDNA molecules for quantitative, reproducible TCR counting. From each blood RNA sample, both TCR alpha and TCR beta chains were sequenced. The study's processing was this. The median number of TCRs per sample was around 100,000, ranging from 23,224 to 690,600. The Decombinator software suite was used to annotate the V, J and CDR3 of the TCR reads. For PS versus PT1 abundance plots, all samples were subsampled to the same number of TCRs (28,000). Expanded TCRs were defined as absent before sensitization and observed at least eight times at the 2-week time point. TCRdb took the public reads, trimmed them with fastp at Q25, ran MiXCR for clone calling and kept in-frame beta chains. Under each unique CDR3 protein, matching rows form one entry showing the most common genes and DNA. These V and J calls derive from TCRdb rather than the authors' analysis. For this sample there are 250,000 to 300,000 distinct CDR3 sequences; 7.5% to 8% appear just once. The ten largest clonotypes hold 1.2% of the sample.

In the germline V gene, CDR1 corresponds to LGHNA and CDR2 to YNFKEQ. Reading from cysteine to phenylalanine, the CDR3 counts 15 amino acids. Left in the record is the CDR3 DNA by itself, 45 bases read in frame from the first base. Trimming costs V 1 base and J 1 base, and their ends lie 9 bases apart. The label giving this sample's time point can be read as: pre-sensitization, week 0. The sample's treatment or condition label is to be understood as: therapeutic diphenylcyclopropenone sensitization with weekly scalp DPC. At each patch-test visit, blood was drawn before the patch test was applied. Patients were considered eligible if aged 18 to 70, diagnosed with alopecia and deemed suitable for DPC therapy, and patients were excluded if pregnant. Total RNA was isolated from unfractionated whole blood collected in Tempus Blood RNA tubes.

The sample consisted of whole blood, taken in connection with sensitization to the hapten diphenylcyclopropenone (DPC). The V gene is TRBV4-2 and the J gene is TRBJ2-3; TRBD1 is possibly the D segment (5 matching bases). The clonotype was recovered from a man aged 18-30 years with alopecia areata. Some clones in this sample may be carry-over from other donors' samples. The nucleotide sequence reads as follows: TGTGCCAGCAGCCAAGCTGGCAGGGGCACAGATACGCAGTATTTT. The translation is CASSQAGRGTDTQYF.